The 4 T cell receptor beta chains reported below all come from one sample, sequenced in a study of blood T cell repertoires in COVID-19. Assay: immunoSEQ multiplex PCR; the TCRdb copy retains only in-frame clones and omits some. This sample has some 230,000 clones, with approximately 86% found just once. Sequenced material: peripheral blood. These receptors all stem from a woman aged 45-65 years with COVID-19, enrolled during active disease.

The chain employs TRBV10-3 and TRBJ2-3, with 14 nucleotides matching TRBD2. The V gene's germline CDR1 is ENHRY and CDR2 SYGVKD. After removal of 0 bases from V and 2 bases from J, the junction contained 7 bases not matched to a gene. The CDR3 runs to 19 residues. The CDR3 nucleotides are TGTGCCATCAGTGAGTCGATGACTAGCGGGGGGGCCAACACAGATACGCAGTATTTT. Protein: CAISESMTSGGANTDTQYF.

This clone was counted only a few times. The sample carries other DNA sequences with the same CDR3. The V gene is TRBV5-1, the J gene TRBJ2-3; 7 bases are shared with TRBD2. Germline values: CDR1 SGHRS, CDR2 YFSETQ. The CDR3 is 15 amino acids. The V gene end was trimmed by 4 bases and the J gene end by 0 bases; junction bases not matched to a gene: 5. The DNA of the CDR3 is TGCGCCAGCAGCCCCGGGGGACTAAGCACAGATACGCAGTATTTT. Amino acids: CASSPGGLSTDTQYF.

This chain uses TRBV4-3 with TRBJ1-2; D ambiguous. The V gene's germline CDR1 is LGHNA and CDR2 YSLEER. The V end lost 0 bases, the J end lost 0 bases, and 8 bases lay between the germline ends. CDR3 size: 15 residues. The CDR3 sequence: CASSQEPGSNYGYTF. Written as DNA, the CDR3 is TGCGCCAGCAGCCAAGAACCAGGATCTAACTATGGCTACACCTTC.

The CDR3 sequence: CAITQGLFFGNTIYF. In DNA form, the CDR3 reads TGTGCCATCACCCAGGGCCTTTTTTTCGGAAACACCATATATTTT. This sequence joins TRBV10-3 and TRBJ1-3; tentative D call: TRBD1 (5 bases). CDR3 length: 15 residues. Germline V gene data show CDR1 as ENHRY and CDR2 as SYGVKD. With 7 bases removed from V and 4 bases from J, the gap between germline ends came to 17 bases.